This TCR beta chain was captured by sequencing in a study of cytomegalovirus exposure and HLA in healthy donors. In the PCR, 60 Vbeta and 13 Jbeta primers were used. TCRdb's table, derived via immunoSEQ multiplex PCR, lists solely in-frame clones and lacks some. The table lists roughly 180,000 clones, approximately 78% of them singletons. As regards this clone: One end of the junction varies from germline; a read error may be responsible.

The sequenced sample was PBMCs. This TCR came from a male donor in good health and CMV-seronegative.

The CDR3 nucleotides are TGTGCCAGCAGTGGGGGGTACAAAGCCTATGGCTGCACCTTC. This codes for CASSGGYKAYGCTF. The V gene is TRBV28, the J gene TRBJ1-2; D possibly corresponds to TRBD1 (5 bases). Germline V gives CDR1 MDHEN, CDR2 SYDVKM. This CDR3 contains 14 residues.